These 19 T cell receptor beta chains were sequenced from one sample in a study of T cell responses to AZD1222 COVID-19 vaccine. Profiling relied on immunoSEQ multiplex PCR, and the TCRdb table lists in-frame clones only, not all of them. The table includes roughly 180,000 clones, 91% detected once. The sample was peripheral blood, taken on day 0 of AZD1222 vaccination. Source of these receptors: an adult in good health.

Remarks on this clone: The same CDR3 arises from other DNA sequences in this sample as well. The rearrangement uses TRBV7-6 and TRBJ1-3; a weak D match, TRBD1 (5 bases). The CDR3 extends over 14 amino acids. CDR1 and CDR2 (germline): SGHVS, FNYEAQ. Trimming pared 8 bases from V and 0 bases from J, leaving 11 bases between. The CDR3 bases are TGTGCCAGCTCCTCTCAGGGCTCTGGAAACACCATATATTTT. The encoded protein is CASSSQGSGNTIYF. Full variable domain (outside the CDR3, taken from reference TRBV7-6 and TRBJ1-3): GAGVSQSPRYKVTKRGQDVALRCDPISGHVSLYWYRQALGQGPEFLTYFNYEAQQDKSGLPNDRFSAERPEGSISTLTIQRTEQRDSAMYRCASSSQGSGNTIYFGEGSWLTVV.

The chain uses TRBV18 and TRBJ1-1, with D hard to call. The CDR3 runs 14 residues. The V and J ends lost 3 bases and 4 bases respectively, with 12 bases between them. Looked up from germline, CDR1 is KGHSH and CDR2 is LQKENI. The CDR3 coding sequence is TGTGCCAGCTCACCGGCAGTGTTAAGCACTGAAGCTTTCTTT. It encodes CASSPAVLSTEAFF.

This clone was seen a few times. V usage is TRBV19 and J usage is TRBJ1-5; 9 nucleotides agree with TRBD1. Trimming at V came to 6 bases and at J to 2 bases, leaving 11 bases not matched to a gene. The CDR3 covers 17 residues. Germline lookup yields CDR1 LNHDA and CDR2 SQIVND (reference sequence). CDR3 region: CASSTTWTGAGNQPQHF. CDR3 in DNA: TGTGCCAGTAGCACAACTTGGACAGGGGCGGGCAATCAGCCCCAGCATTTT.

The chain joins TRBV12-3 or TRBV12-4 to TRBJ2-6; a weak D match, TRBD1 (5 bases). V lost 6 bases and J lost 4, with 7 bases in between. The CDR3 sequence is 13 residues long. DNA for the CDR3: TGTGCCAGCAGGCGGACAGGGGCCAACGTCCTGACTTTC. Protein product: CASRRTGANVLTF.

The chain combines TRBV7-8 with TRBJ2-2; 8 nucleotides line up with TRBD2. The germline CDR1 and CDR2 sequences are SGHVS and FQNEAQ. J lost 0 bases, V lost 7 bases, and 10 bases had no gene match. The CDR3 contains 17 residues. CDR3 amino acids: CASTHRAGGTNTGELFF. CDR3 coding DNA: TGTGCCAGCACCCATCGGGCGGGGGGCACGAACACCGGGGAGCTGTTTTTT.

This clone was seen a single time. The rearrangement joins TRBV30 to TRBJ2-3; D remains ambiguous. Germline V gene data show CDR1 as GTSNPN and CDR2 as SVGIG (reference sequence). This CDR3 spans 8 amino acids. The V end lost 2 bases, the J end lost 10 bases, and 1 base lay between the germline ends. The CDR3 spells CAWSPQYF. For the CDR3, the DNA is TGTGCCTGGAGTCCGCAGTATTTT.

The CDR3 nucleotides are TGTGCCAGCAGCTCACAGGGGGCAGGAGAGACCCAGTACTTC. Translating it yields CASSSQGAGETQYF. The gene calls are TRBV11-2 and TRBJ2-5, with 9 nucleotides matching TRBD1. There are 14 residues in the CDR3. Per germline, CDR1 SGHAT and CDR2 FQNNGV. V was clipped by 4 bases and J by 4 bases; unmatched bases: 4.

This clone was seen a single time. This chain links TRBV28 with TRBJ2-1, with D possibly TRBD1 on 6 matching bases. V was shortened by 8 bases and J by 13 bases, with 15 bases between the two germline ends. Germline lookup yields CDR1 MDHEN and CDR2 SYDVKM. The CDR3 length is 11 residues. CDR3 sequence (DNA): TGTGCCAGCGGATTAAACAGGGTTCAGTTCTTC. Residues: CASGLNRVQFF.

This rearrangement joins TRBV10-1 to TRBJ2-1; D tentatively reads TRBD1 or TRBD2 (6 bases each). V shed 3 bases and J shed 4 bases, with 16 bases lying between them. The germline V gene encodes CDR1 WNHNN and CDR2 SYGVQD (reference sequence). This CDR3 has 16 residues. The CDR3 is CASSEEAGGQYNEQFF. DNA for the CDR3: TGCGCCAGCAGTGAAGAAGCTGGGGGGCAGTACAATGAGCAGTTCTTC.

This clone was observed a handful of times. The chain has TRBV9 and TRBJ2-7, with D tentatively TRBD1 (5 bases). CDR3 length: 16 amino acids. Germline V gene sequence: CDR1 SGDLS, CDR2 YYNGEE. V lost 0 bases, J lost 2 bases, and 15 bases lay in between. The CDR3 spells CASSVDPGQGPYEQYF. In nucleotides, the CDR3 is TGTGCCAGCAGCGTAGATCCCGGGCAGGGCCCCTACGAGCAGTACTTC. The whole variable domain, remainder taken from reference TRBV9 and TRBJ2-7, is DSGVTQTPKHLITATGQRVTLRCSPRSGDLSVYWYQQSLDQGLQFLIQYYNGEERAKGNILERFSAQQFPDLHSELNLSSLELGDSALYFCASSVDPGQGPYEQYFGPGTRLTVT.

The V gene is TRBV4-3, the J gene TRBJ2-1; 8 bases are shared with TRBD2. V lost 0 bases, J lost 3 bases, and 7 bases stayed unmatched. The CDR3 loop spans 17 amino acids. Germline lookup yields CDR1 LGHNA and CDR2 YSLEER. CDR3 sequence (DNA): TGCGCCAGCAGCCAAGAGGTTGATAGCGGGATCTACAATGAGCAGTTCTTC. Amino acids: CASSQEVDSGIYNEQFF.

The CDR3 loop reads CASPTPAGLAWFF. The CDR3 DNA reads TGTGCCAGTCCAACACCGGCGGGACTAGCATGGTTCTTC. The V call is TRBV6-5, the J call TRBJ2-1, with 9 bases fitting TRBD2. Looked up from germline, CDR1 is MNHEY and CDR2 is SVGAGI. V dropped 9 bases and J dropped 15; count of bases not matched to a gene: 15. The CDR3 spans 13 residues.

In nucleotides, the CDR3 is TGTGCCAGCAGAACAGGGGGCGCGGGTACTGAAGCTTTCTTT. Its protein product is CASRTGGAGTEAFF. This chain links TRBV28 with TRBJ1-1; TRBD1 matches 9 bases. J lost 5 bases, V lost 6 bases, and 7 bases had no gene match. This CDR3 is 14 amino acids long. The germline CDR1 and CDR2 sequences are MDHEN and SYDVKM. Complete variable domain (other parts from reference TRBV28 and TRBJ1-1): DVKVTQSSRYLVKRTGEKVFLECVQDMDHENMFWYRQDPGLGLRLIYFSYDVKMKEKGDIPEGYSVSREKKERFSLILESASTNQTSMYLCASRTGGAGTEAFFGQGTRLTVV.

V usage is TRBV29-1 and J usage is TRBJ2-7; D might be TRBD1 (6 bases). The CDR3 is 13 amino acids. V was trimmed by 6 bases and J by 3 bases, leaving 15 bases between them. CDR1 SQVTM and CDR2 ANQGSEA come from the germline V gene. The CDR3 reads CSVARGVNYEQYF. The CDR3 bases are TGCAGCGTAGCCAGGGGTGTAAACTACGAGCAGTACTTC.

This clone was recorded a few times. In DNA, the CDR3 is TGTGCCAGCAGCTTAGATCCGGGGGCAGTCGGGGAGCTGTTTTTT. This encodes CASSLDPGAVGELFF. The rearrangement links TRBV11-3 to TRBJ2-2, with D perhaps given as TRBD1 or TRBD2 (6 bases each). CDR1 and CDR2 (germline): SGHNT, YENEEA. V dropped 0 bases and J dropped 7 bases, with 12 bases sitting between them. This CDR3 has 15 amino acids.

Of note for this clone: Germline and junction disagree at one end, which may indicate a read error. This chain links TRBV6-5 with TRBJ2-7; 7 nucleotides match TRBD1. This CDR3 comprises 14 residues. From germline, CDR1 is MNHEY and CDR2 SVGAGI. The CDR3, as DNA: TGTGCCACTCGACCCTCCGGGACAGAGGGAATCAGGCACTTC. Its protein product is CATRPSGTEGIRHF.

The rearrangement joins TRBV7-9 to TRBJ1-2; D possibly corresponds to TRBD1 (6 bases). Trimming pared 5 bases from V and 2 bases from J, leaving 12 bases between. Germline V gene lookup returns CDR1 SEHNR and CDR2 FQNEAQ (reference sequence). This CDR3 region has 14 residues. The CDR3 DNA reads as TGTGCCAGCAGCCCGTCCGGGGGCAACTATGGCTACACCTTC. Its protein product is CASSPSGGNYGYTF. The full variable domain, rest sourced from reference TRBV7-9 and TRBJ1-2, is DTGVSQNPRHKITKRGQNVTFRCDPISEHNRLYWYRQTLGQGPEFLTYFQNEAQLEKSRLLSDRFSAERPKGSFSTLEIQRTEQGDSAMYLCASSPSGGNYGYTFGSGTRLTVV.

The chain is built from TRBV12-5 and TRBJ1-1; D ambiguous. This CDR3 contains 14 residues. CDR1 is LGHNT, CDR2 FRNRAP, per germline. Trimming shortened V by 2 bases and J by 5 bases, and 12 bases separated the two germline ends. The CDR3 protein is CASGLTGVVTEAFF. The CDR3 DNA reads as TGTGCTAGTGGTTTGACCGGGGTCGTAACTGAAGCTTTCTTT.

The chain combines TRBV3-1 (or the pseudogene TRBV3-2) with TRBJ1-5; D gene unclear. CDR3 length equals 14 residues. The germline V gene encodes CDR1 LGHDT and CDR2 YNNKEL (reference sequence). Trimming left V 3 bases short and J 6 bases short, with 12 bases between. The CDR3 sequence is CASSQALRGQPQHF. Written as DNA, the CDR3 is TGTGCCAGCAGCCAGGCTCTCAGAGGTCAGCCCCAGCATTTT.